This TCR beta chain is from a study of T cell changes during pregnancy in multiple sclerosis. This table comes from immunoSEQ multiplex PCR, and its TCRdb copy is limited to in-frame clones, with some not included. The sample contains about 30,000 clones, under 95% of which appear only once. This TCR derives from a female donor in good health, enrolled as a control in a pregnancy study. The sample consisted of CD4+ T cells from peripheral blood mononuclear cells, taken in the second trimester of pregnancy.

CDR3 sequence reads: CASSQDPSRGPGKETQYF. As DNA, the CDR3 is TGTGCCAGCAGCCAAGATCCCTCGAGGGGGCCCGGTAAAGAGACCCAGTACTTC. The chain recombines TRBV14 with TRBJ2-5, with TRBD1 matching 7 bases. The J segment lost 3 bases and the V segment lost 0 bases, leaving 13 bases of the junction unmatched. Per germline, CDR1 SGHDN and CDR2 FVKESK. The CDR3 has 18 amino acids.